A single sample is the source of the 2 T cell receptor beta chains below, sequenced in a study of early T cells in non-severe SARS-CoV-2 infection. TCRdb called the 5' RACE reads again in MiXCR, with one record for every CDR3 protein. The table includes about 67,000 distinct CDR3 sequences, approximately 10% detected once. The specimen sequenced was whole blood. These receptors all stem from an adult who was a healthcare worker with PCR-confirmed SARS-CoV-2 infection or an uninfected control (not recorded which).

This clonotype was seen many times. This chain uses TRBV12-3 or TRBV12-4 with TRBJ2-1; D not resolved. CDR3 size: 15 residues. The V end was cut by 3 bases, the J end by 0 bases, with 9 bases between. The CDR3 bases are TGTGCCAGCAGTTTTGAACAGAGCTCCTACAATGAGCAGTTCTTC. This encodes CASSFEQSSYNEQFF.

This clonotype appeared a few times. The chain recombines TRBV6-1 with TRBJ1-2, with 7 bases lining up with TRBD1. The trim removed 5 bases at V and 2 bases at J, leaving 8 bases unmatched. The CDR3 loop spans 15 amino acids. Germline V gene lookup returns CDR1 MNHNS and CDR2 SASEGT. The CDR3 DNA reads as TGTGCCAGCAGTTCCGCCCCGACAGGGAACTATGGCTACACCTTC. Translated: CASSSAPTGNYGYTF.